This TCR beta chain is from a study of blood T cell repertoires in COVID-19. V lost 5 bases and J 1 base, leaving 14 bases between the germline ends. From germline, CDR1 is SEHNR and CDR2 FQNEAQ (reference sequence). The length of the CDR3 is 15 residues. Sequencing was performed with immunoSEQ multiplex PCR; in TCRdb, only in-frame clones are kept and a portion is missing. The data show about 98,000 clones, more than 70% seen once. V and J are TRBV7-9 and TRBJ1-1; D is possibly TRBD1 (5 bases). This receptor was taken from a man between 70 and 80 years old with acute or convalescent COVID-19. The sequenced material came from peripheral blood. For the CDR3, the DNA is TGTGCCAGCAGCGTTGGGGCAGTTCAGAACACTGAAGCTTTCTTT. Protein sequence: CASSVGAVQNTEAFF.